Presented here are 24 T cell receptor beta chains from one specimen sequenced in a study of T cell repertoires in cytomegalovirus infection. TCRdb reprocessed the reads via MiXCR and lists one record per CDR3 protein. Here the sample spans some 97,000 distinct CDR3 sequences, 20% to 30% being singletons. Sequencing was performed on CD8+ T cells from PBMCs. These receptors all stem from a human donor in good health (CMV status not recorded). Some clones in this sample may be carry-over from other donors' samples.

The V call is TRBV12-3 or TRBV12-4, the J call TRBJ2-2, with D perhaps TRBD1 (6 bases). The V end lost 5 bases, the J end lost 0 bases, and 13 bases lay between the germline ends. The CDR3 contains 16 residues. CDR3 in amino acids: CASSDPGQPNTGELFF. The DNA for the CDR3 is TGTGCCAGCAGTGATCCTGGACAGCCGAACACCGGGGAGCTGTTTTTT.

The chain uses TRBV12-3 or TRBV12-4 and TRBJ1-1; TRBD1 aligns across 7 bases. V was pared by 5 bases and J by 1 base, with 7 bases of the junction left unmatched. The CDR3 runs to 15 residues. This CDR3 reads CASSPPGQQNTEAFF. The CDR3 DNA reads as TGTGCCAGCAGTCCTCCGGGACAGCAGAACACTGAAGCTTTCTTT.

Ten or more counts support this clonotype. This chain connects TRBV7-9 to TRBJ1-1, with TRBD1 matching 7 bases. The CDR3 loop spans 13 amino acids. The germline V gene has CDR1 SEHNR and CDR2 FQNEAQ (reference sequence). V was pared by 10 bases and J by 5 bases, with 10 bases of the junction left unmatched. CDR3 amino acids: CATSHKQGTEAFF. The CDR3 DNA follows: TGTGCCACGAGCCACAAACAGGGGACTGAAGCTTTCTTT.

This rearrangement joins TRBV7-2 to TRBJ1-2; D not resolved. Germline V gene lookup returns CDR1 SGHTA and CDR2 FQGNSA. Trimming pared 6 bases from V and 4 bases from J, leaving 21 bases between. This CDR3 is built from 16 residues. CDR3 amino acids: CASRLGEELLVYGYTF. The CDR3 nucleotides are TGTGCCAGCAGGTTGGGCGAAGAGCTGTTGGTCTATGGCTACACCTTC.

The rearrangement joins TRBV6-2 or TRBV6-3 to TRBJ2-7; D is undetermined. Germline V gene lookup returns CDR1 MNHEY and CDR2 SVGEGT. Trimming cost V 0 bases and J 0 bases, with 9 bases left between them. The CDR3 totals 15 residues. CDR3 nucleotides: TGTGCCAGCAGTTACTCGATCCGGGCCTCCTACGAGCAGTACTTC. Amino acids: CASSYSIRASYEQYF.

This clonotype was detected ten times or more. The CDR3 protein is CSVESGVSGNTIYF. DNA of the CDR3: TGCAGCGTTGAATCTGGGGTCTCTGGAAACACCATATATTTT. The genes are TRBV29-1 and TRBJ1-3; the D is unclear. In germline, CDR1 is SQVTM, CDR2 ANQGSEA. Trimming cost V 2 bases and J 0 bases, with 8 bases left between them. The CDR3 extends over 14 amino acids.

The table lists this clonotype with a few counts. The chain has TRBV6-2 or TRBV6-3 and TRBJ2-7; 7 bases fit TRBD1. CDR1 is MNHEY and CDR2 is SVGEGT in the germline V gene. V lost 4 bases, J lost 2 bases, and 8 bases stayed unmatched. The CDR3 contains 15 residues. The CDR3 nucleotides are TGTGCCAGCAGTTGGGACCGGGACAGTACCTACGAGCAGTACTTC. Its protein product is CASSWDRDSTYEQYF.

The genes are TRBV20-1 and TRBJ2-3; D possibly matches TRBD1 or TRBD2 (5 bases each). V was shortened by 5 bases and J by 4 bases, with 13 bases between the two germline ends. The CDR3 runs 13 residues. Germline V CDR1 and CDR2: DFQATT, SNEGSKA (reference sequence). CDR3 loop: CSADKGPADTQYF. DNA of the CDR3: TGCAGTGCTGATAAGGGACCTGCAGATACGCAGTATTTT.

The genes are TRBV18 and TRBJ1-6; D not certain. The length of the CDR3 is 15 residues. Trimming pared 0 bases from V and 7 bases from J, leaving 10 bases between. The germline V gene encodes CDR1 KGHSH and CDR2 LQKENI. CDR3 in amino acids: CASSPPRSQNSPLHF. CDR3 in DNA: TGTGCCAGCTCACCACCTCGTAGCCAGAATTCACCCCTCCACTTT.

This sequence joins TRBV19 and TRBJ2-7; 9 nucleotides agree with TRBD1. The CDR3 consists of 16 residues. CDR1 and CDR2 (germline): LNHDA, SQIVND (reference sequence). V was pared by 5 bases and J by 2 bases, with 10 bases of the junction left unmatched. The CDR3 loop is CASSALSTGGPYEQYF. The CDR3 DNA reads as TGTGCCAGTAGTGCGCTATCGACAGGGGGACCCTACGAGCAGTACTTC.

This clonotype was recorded a few times. The rearrangement uses TRBV28 and TRBJ2-3; 10 bases are shared with TRBD2. This CDR3 has 14 amino acids. Germline assignment: CDR1 MDHEN and CDR2 SYDVKM. J lost 5 bases, V lost 6 bases, and 5 bases had no gene match. In DNA, the CDR3 is TGTGCCAGCAGCTTAGCGGGGGGAATAGATACGCAGTATTTT. It is translated as CASSLAGGIDTQYF. The full variable domain, in which reference TRBV28 and TRBJ2-3 provide the parts outside the CDR3, is DVKVTQSSRYLVKRTGEKVFLECVQDMDHENMFWYRQDPGLGLRLIYFSYDVKMKEKGDIPEGYSVSREKKERFSLILESASTNQTSMYLCASSLAGGIDTQYFGPGTRLTVL.

To note about this clonotype: A read error is likely, as this CDR3 ends without the conserved phenylalanine or tryptophan. The chain couples TRBV12-3 or TRBV12-4 to TRBJ2-1; D assignment may be TRBD1 or TRBD2 (5 bases each). The length of the CDR3 is 10 residues. The V and J ends lost 5 bases and 9 bases respectively, with 5 bases between them. The CDR3 DNA follows: TGTGCCAGCAGTGGGGGTGAGCAGTTCATC. This translates into CASSGGEQFI.

The chain combines TRBV5-4 with TRBJ2-3; 7 bases line up with TRBD2. V dropped 4 bases and J dropped 4; count of bases not matched to a gene: 6. CDR3 length: 14 residues. Germline V gene lookup returns CDR1 SGHNT and CDR2 YYREEE (reference sequence). CDR3 in amino acids: CASSRTREPDTQYF. CDR3 bases: TGTGCCAGCAGCCGGACTAGAGAGCCAGATACGCAGTATTTT.

Only a few counts were recorded for this clonotype. Written as DNA, the CDR3 is TGTGCCAGCAGCTTAAAACTAGCGGGAGACGAGCAGTACTTC. It translates to CASSLKLAGDEQYF. V is TRBV7-6 and J is TRBJ2-7, with 11 bases identical to TRBD2. Losses at the gene ends were 2 bases for V and 5 bases for J; bases not matched to a gene: 2. This CDR3 is built from 14 residues. Germline CDR1 is SGHVS and CDR2 is FNYEAQ.

Many counts were recorded for this clonotype. The V and J genes are TRBV7-9 and TRBJ1-5; D is possibly TRBD1 (5 bases). This CDR3 region has 12 residues. Trimming shortened V by 1 base and J by 12 bases, and 10 bases separated the two germline ends. Per germline, CDR1 SEHNR and CDR2 FQNEAQ (reference sequence). CDR3 sequence (DNA): TGTGCCAGCAGCTTAGGGCAGGGCGACCAGCATTTT. Protein sequence: CASSLGQGDQHF.

This clonotype was seen many times. CDR3 protein: CASGGSSYNEQFF. Here the CDR3 DNA reads TGTGCCTCAGGGGGAAGCTCCTACAATGAGCAGTTCTTC. The gene calls are TRBV3-1 and TRBJ2-1, with 7 bases lining up with TRBD1. Per the germline V gene, CDR1 is LGHDT and CDR2 is YNNKEL (reference sequence). The J segment lost 0 bases and the V segment lost 11 bases, leaving 4 bases of the junction unmatched. This CDR3 contains 13 residues.

The rearrangement uses TRBV6-2 or TRBV6-3 and TRBJ2-5; weak D call: TRBD2 (6 bases). Trimming shortened V by 10 bases and J by 2 bases, and 17 bases separated the two germline ends. The germline V gene encodes CDR1 MNHEY and CDR2 SVGEGT. This CDR3 spans 14 amino acids. The CDR3 loop reads CATIGWDSQETQYF. The CDR3 nucleotides are TGTGCCACCATTGGGTGGGACTCTCAAGAGACCCAGTACTTC.

The CDR3 region is CASSSGHPRQYF. DNA for the CDR3: TGTGCCAGCAGCTCCGGACATCCCAGGCAGTACTTC. The gene calls are TRBV7-6 and TRBJ2-7; perhaps TRBD1 as D (5 bases). Deletions cut 4 bases from V and 9 bases from J, with 13 bases between. Germline CDR1 reads SGHVS; CDR2 reads FNYEAQ. This CDR3 comprises 12 residues. The whole variable domain, filled in from reference TRBV7-6 and TRBJ2-7, reads GAGVSQSPRYKVTKRGQDVALRCDPISGHVSLYWYRQALGQGPEFLTYFNYEAQQDKSGLPNDRFSAERPEGSISTLTIQRTEQRDSAMYRCASSSGHPRQYFGPGTRLTVT.

The sample holds many counts of this clonotype. The V gene is TRBV7-2, the J gene TRBJ2-1; 7 bases are shared with TRBD2. Germline values: CDR1 SGHTA, CDR2 FQGNSA. This CDR3 region has 12 residues. The V gene end was trimmed by 1 base and the J gene end by 13 bases; junction bases not matched to a gene: 4. CDR3 region: CASSLGGGYQFF. The CDR3 DNA sequence: TGTGCCAGCAGCTTAGGCGGGGGTTATCAGTTCTTC.

This clonotype came up many times. V is TRBV7-9 and J is TRBJ2-1, with D perhaps being TRBD1 or TRBD2 (6 bases each). This CDR3 spans 18 amino acids. Per the germline V gene, CDR1 is SEHNR and CDR2 is FQNEAQ (reference sequence). The V and J ends lost 5 bases and 1 base respectively, with 21 bases between them. Written as DNA, the CDR3 is TGTGCCAGCAGCCCAAGGAGGGGAGAGGGGGGTTCCTACAATGAGCAGTTCTTC. Translating it yields CASSPRRGEGGSYNEQFF.

This clonotype was found a few times. The rearrangement links TRBV3-1 to TRBJ2-5, with D possibly being TRBD1 (5 bases). CDR1 LGHDT and CDR2 YNNKEL come from the germline V gene (reference sequence). V was shortened by 0 bases and J by 2 bases, with 10 bases between the two germline ends. The CDR3 is 15 amino acids. CDR3 nucleotides: TGTGCCAGCAGCCAAGATATACAGGATCAAGAGACCCAGTACTTC. Residues: CASSQDIQDQETQYF.

The chain employs TRBV11-2 and TRBJ2-3, with 10 bases aligning to TRBD2. Germline V lookup: CDR1 SGHAT, CDR2 FQNNGV. The J segment lost 0 bases and the V segment lost 3 bases, leaving 3 bases of the junction unmatched. This CDR3 has 16 residues. The CDR3 DNA reads as TGTGCCAGCAGCTTCCTAGCGGGGGTTAGCACAGATACGCAGTATTTT. Its translation is CASSFLAGVSTDTQYF.

The chain couples TRBV20-1 to TRBJ1-6; possibly TRBD1 for D (5 bases). The CDR3 contains 15 residues. V was trimmed by 5 bases and J by 3 bases, leaving 14 bases between them. The germline V gene encodes CDR1 DFQATT and CDR2 SNEGSKA (reference sequence). This CDR3 is CSALSRQFYNSPLHF. DNA of the CDR3: TGCAGTGCTTTAAGCAGACAGTTCTATAATTCACCCCTCCACTTT.

This clonotype was detected a few times. The rearrangement joins TRBV19 to TRBJ2-1; a weak D match, TRBD2 (6 bases). This CDR3 is built from 15 residues. Trimming left V 4 bases short and J 5 bases short, with 15 bases between. The germline V gene has CDR1 LNHDA and CDR2 SQIVND (reference sequence). The CDR3 DNA sequence: TGTGCCAGTAGTAGGGCGCGACTAGGGAACAATGAGCAGTTCTTC. Translating gives CASSRARLGNNEQFF.